The rows below give T cell receptor beta chains drawn from one sample of a study of blood T cell repertoires in COVID-19. Assay: immunoSEQ multiplex PCR; the TCRdb copy retains only in-frame clones and omits some. Of roughly 50,000 clones listed, roughly 85% are singletons. Sequenced input: peripheral blood. Receptor source: a human donor in a cohort sampled during active COVID-19. Each CDR3 is given with its conserved first and last residue. D genes are given only for firm matches. The size entry is marked missing in some rows and otherwise reads once, few, many or a size class.

V gene	D gene	clone size	J gene	CDR3 DNA	CDR3 protein
TRBV3-1/TRBV3-2	TRBD1	.	TRBJ2-7	TGTGCCAGCAGCCAGGCCGGGACAGTACCTCCGTACGAGCAGTACTTC	CASSQAGTVPPYEQYF
TRBV9	TRBD2	.	TRBJ2-1	TGTGCCAGCAGCCCCCTTCCGGGACTAGTGCTTGAGCAGTTCTTC	CASSPLPGLVLEQFF
TRBV6-4	.	.	TRBJ2-1	TGTGCCAGCAGTGCCCAAGGAGCCGGCAATGAGCAGTTCTTC	CASSAQGAGNEQFF
TRBV18	.	.	TRBJ1-6	TGTGCCAGCTCACCAAACAGGGAAAATTCACCCCTCCACTTT	CASSPNRENSPLHF
TRBV29-1	TRBD1	.	TRBJ1-1	TGCAGCGTTGAGGGGGGACAGGGTTTGAGAGCTTTCTTT	CSVEGGQGLRAFF
TRBV27	.	.	TRBJ2-1	TGTGCCAGCAGCCTTCAGCTAGCCTCACCCAACAATGAGCAGTTCTTC	CASSLQLASPNNEQFF
TRBV4-1	TRBD2	once	TRBJ2-5	TGCGCCAGCAGCCGCCCACTAGCGGGAGCCGCAGAGACCCAGTACTTC	CASSRPLAGAAETQYF
TRBV6-1	.	.	TRBJ1-6	TGTGCCAGCAGTCTAAACAGGGCAGAGACGTCACCCCTCCACTTT	CASSLNRAETSPLHF
TRBV19	.	.	TRBJ2-5	TGTGCCAGTAGTATACTGGCGGACCAAGAGACCCAGTACTTC	CASSILADQETQYF
TRBV5-4	.	.	TRBJ2-2	TGTGCCAGCAGCCTCGACCCCCGGCGAGGGACCGGGGAGCTGTTTTTT	CASSLDPRRGTGELFF
TRBV5-1	TRBD2	once	TRBJ2-1	TGCGCCAGCAGCTTAACTAGCGGGATCAATGAGCAGTTCTTC	CASSLTSGINEQFF
TRBV28	TRBD1	.	TRBJ1-1	TGTGCCAGCAGTTCAACAGGGGAACACACTGAAGCTTTCTTT	CASSSTGEHTEAFF
TRBV3-1/TRBV3-2	.	once	TRBJ2-7	TGTGCCAGCAGCCAAGGTGGCTTCCCCTACGAGCAGTACTTC	CASSQGGFPYEQYF
TRBV11-2	.	.	TRBJ2-7	TGTGCCAGCAGCTTGAACAGGGTAGGCGAGCAGTACTTC	CASSLNRVGEQYF
TRBV4-3	.	.	TRBJ2-4	TGCGCCAGCAGCCAAGACGGGCAGGGGAAGAACATTCAGTACTTC	CASSQDGQGKNIQYF
TRBV11-2	TRBD1	.	TRBJ1-2	TGTGCCAGCAGTACCGGACAGGGATGGGAGTATGGCTACACCTTC	CASSTGQGWEYGYTF
TRBV30	.	.	TRBJ2-1	TGTGCCTGGAGTGTCACCCCCGCGGGTGGGAACCACCTATACAATGAGCAGTTCTTC	CAWSVTPAGGNHLYNEQFF
TRBV12-2	.	.	TRBJ2-1	TGTGCAAGTCGCTTAGCGCTACTAGCGGGAGGACACAATGAGCAGTTCTTC	CASRLALLAGGHNEQFF
TRBV2	.	.	TRBJ2-1	TGTGCCAGCAGTGAAATAGATGAGCAGTTCTTC	CASSEIDEQFF
TRBV28	TRBD2	once	TRBJ2-1	TGTGCCAGCAGCCGGCCTAGCGGTATCTCCTACAATGAGCAGTTCTTC	CASSRPSGISYNEQFF
TRBV3-1/TRBV3-2	.	once	TRBJ1-2	TGTGCCAGCAGCCAAGATGGGCAGGGTGGCTACACCTTC	CASSQDGQGGYTF
TRBV7-9	TRBD2	.	TRBJ2-2	TGTGCCAGCAGCTTAGGAGGTGTAGCGGGAGTGTTCGGGGAGCTGTTTTTT	CASSLGGVAGVFGELFF
TRBV9	.	.	TRBJ2-7	TGTGCCAGCAGTAGACAGGCGAACTACGAGCAGTACTTC	CASSRQANYEQYF
TRBV5-1	.	.	TRBJ1-2	TGCGCCAGCAGGGGGACATGGGGTCGAGGCTACACCTTC	CASRGTWGRGYTF
TRBV19	.	.	TRBJ2-3	TGTGCCAGTAGTATGGCCAGTATGAGGGATACGCAGTATTTT	CASSMASMRDTQYF
TRBV10-1	.	.	TRBJ2-2	TGCGCCAGCAGACGGGAACGAGGAACCGGGGAGCTGTTTTTT	CASRRERGTGELFF
TRBV7-2	.	.	TRBJ2-1	TGTGCCAGCAGCTTAGCGGTGTTGGAAGGAGGTGAGCAGTTCTTC	CASSLAVLEGGEQFF
TRBV4-3	.	.	TRBJ1-1	TGCGCCAGCAGCATTCGACACGTTAACACTGAAGCTTTCTTT	CASSIRHVNTEAFF
TRBV19	.	.	TRBJ2-6	TGTGCCAGTAGTATCTCACGCAGTTTTTCCGACTCTGGGGCCAACGTCCTGACTTTC	CASSISRSFSDSGANVLTF
TRBV16	TRBD1	.	TRBJ1-6	TGTGCCAGCAGCCCAGACAGGGGGCGGTCACCCCTCCACTTT	CASSPDRGRSPLHF
TRBV21-1	.	.	TRBJ2-7	TGTGCCAGCAGCAAAGAGGGGGTCAACTACGAGCAGTACTTC	CASSKEGVNYEQYF